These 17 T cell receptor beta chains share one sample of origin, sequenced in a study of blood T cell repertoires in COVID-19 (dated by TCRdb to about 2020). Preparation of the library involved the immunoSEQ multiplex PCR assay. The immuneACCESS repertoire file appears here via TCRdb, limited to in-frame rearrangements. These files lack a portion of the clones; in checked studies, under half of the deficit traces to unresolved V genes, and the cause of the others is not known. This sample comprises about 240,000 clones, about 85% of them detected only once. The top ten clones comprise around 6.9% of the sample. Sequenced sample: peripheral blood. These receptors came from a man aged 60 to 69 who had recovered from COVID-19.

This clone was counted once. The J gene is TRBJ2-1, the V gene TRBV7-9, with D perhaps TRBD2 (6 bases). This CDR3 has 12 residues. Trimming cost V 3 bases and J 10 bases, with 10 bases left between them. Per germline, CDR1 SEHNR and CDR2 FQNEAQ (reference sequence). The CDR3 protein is CASSFGGFEQFF. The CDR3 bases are TGTGCCAGCAGCTTCGGGGGTTTCGAGCAGTTCTTC.

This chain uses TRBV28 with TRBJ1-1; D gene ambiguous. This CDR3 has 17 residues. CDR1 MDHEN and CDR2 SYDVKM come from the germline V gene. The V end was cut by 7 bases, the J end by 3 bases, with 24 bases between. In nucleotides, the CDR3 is TGTGCCAGCACCAATTATTTTCGGGTAGTCGGATACACTGAAGCTTTCTTT. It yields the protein CASTNYFRVVGYTEAFF.

CDR3 sequence (DNA): TGCAGCGGGCCCAGGGGGAGCTCCTATAATTCACCCCTCCACTTT. This encodes CSGPRGSSYNSPLHF. The rearrangement links TRBV29-1 to TRBJ1-6, with 7 bases aligning to TRBD1. Trimming cost V 7 bases and J 0 bases; bases outside gene matches: 6. The CDR3 runs to 15 residues. Germline V lookup: CDR1 SQVTM, CDR2 ANQGSEA. Complete variable domain (other parts from reference TRBV29-1 and TRBJ1-6): SAVISQKPSRDICQRGTSLTIQCQVDSQVTMMFWYRQQPGQSLTLIATANQGSEATYESGFVIDKFPISRPNLTFSTLTVSNMSPEDSSIYLCSGPRGSSYNSPLHFGNGTRLTVT.

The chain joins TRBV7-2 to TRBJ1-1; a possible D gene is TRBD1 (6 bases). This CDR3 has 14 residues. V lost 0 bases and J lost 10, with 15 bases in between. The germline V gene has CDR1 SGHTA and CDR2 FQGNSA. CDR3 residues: CASSLAMTGTGAFF. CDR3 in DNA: TGTGCCAGCAGCTTAGCGATGACAGGAACGGGAGCTTTCTTT. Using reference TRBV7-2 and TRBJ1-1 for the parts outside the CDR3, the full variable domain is GAGVSQSPSNKVTEKGKDVELRCDPISGHTALYWYRQSLGQGLEFLIYFQGNSAPDKSGLPSDRFSAERTGGSVSTLTIQRTQQEDSAVYLCASSLAMTGTGAFFGQGTRLTVV.

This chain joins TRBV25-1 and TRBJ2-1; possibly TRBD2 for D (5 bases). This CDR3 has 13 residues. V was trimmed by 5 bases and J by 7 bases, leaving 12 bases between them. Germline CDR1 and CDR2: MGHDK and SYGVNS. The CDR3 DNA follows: TGTGCCAGCAGTCGTCTGAGGGCGAATGAGCAGTTCTTC. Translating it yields CASSRLRANEQFF.

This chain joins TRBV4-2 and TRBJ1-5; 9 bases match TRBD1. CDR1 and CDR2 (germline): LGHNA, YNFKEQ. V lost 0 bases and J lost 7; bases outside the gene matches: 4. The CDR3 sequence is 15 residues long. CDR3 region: CASSQEGTGRQPQHF. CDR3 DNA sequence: TGTGCCAGCAGCCAAGAAGGGACAGGGCGGCAGCCCCAGCATTTT.

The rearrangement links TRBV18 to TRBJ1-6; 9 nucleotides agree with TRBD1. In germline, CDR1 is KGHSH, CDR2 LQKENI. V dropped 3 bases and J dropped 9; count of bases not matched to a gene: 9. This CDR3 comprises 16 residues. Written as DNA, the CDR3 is TGTGCCAGCTCACCTGCCGCGGGACAGGGTATTTCACCCCTCCACTTT. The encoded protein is CASSPAAGQGISPLHF.

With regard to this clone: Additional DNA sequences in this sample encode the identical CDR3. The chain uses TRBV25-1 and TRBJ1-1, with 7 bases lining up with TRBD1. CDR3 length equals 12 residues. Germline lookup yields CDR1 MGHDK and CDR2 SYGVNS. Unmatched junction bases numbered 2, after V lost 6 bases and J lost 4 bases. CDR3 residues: CASSYRGTEAFF. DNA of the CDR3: TGTGCCAGCAGCTACAGGGGCACTGAAGCTTTCTTT.

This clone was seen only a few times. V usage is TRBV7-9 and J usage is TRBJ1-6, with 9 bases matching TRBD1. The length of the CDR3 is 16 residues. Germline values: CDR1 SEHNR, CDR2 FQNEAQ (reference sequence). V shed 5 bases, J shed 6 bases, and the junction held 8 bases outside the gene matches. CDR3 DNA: TGTGCCAGCAGCCCCATAACGGGACAGGGTAATTCACCCCTCCACTTT. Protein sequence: CASSPITGQGNSPLHF.

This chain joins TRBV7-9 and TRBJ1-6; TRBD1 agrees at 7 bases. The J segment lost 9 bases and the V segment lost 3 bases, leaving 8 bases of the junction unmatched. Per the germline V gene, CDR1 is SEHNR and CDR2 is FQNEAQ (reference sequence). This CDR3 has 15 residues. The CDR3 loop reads CASSLETGMSSPLHF. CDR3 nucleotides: TGTGCCAGCAGCTTGGAGACAGGGATGAGTTCACCCCTCCACTTT.

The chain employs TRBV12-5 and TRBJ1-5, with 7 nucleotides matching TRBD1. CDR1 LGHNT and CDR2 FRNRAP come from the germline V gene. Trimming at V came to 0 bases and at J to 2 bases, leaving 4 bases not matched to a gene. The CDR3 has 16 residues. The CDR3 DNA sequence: TGTGCTAGTGGTTTGGTACAAGGACAGGGCAATCAGCCCCAGCATTTT. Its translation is CASGLVQGQGNQPQHF.

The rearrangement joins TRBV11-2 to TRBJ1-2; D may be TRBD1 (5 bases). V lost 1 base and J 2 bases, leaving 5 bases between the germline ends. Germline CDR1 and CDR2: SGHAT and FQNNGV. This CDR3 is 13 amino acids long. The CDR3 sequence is CASSLGQNYGYTF. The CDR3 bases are TGTGCCAGCAGCTTAGGACAGAACTATGGCTACACCTTC.

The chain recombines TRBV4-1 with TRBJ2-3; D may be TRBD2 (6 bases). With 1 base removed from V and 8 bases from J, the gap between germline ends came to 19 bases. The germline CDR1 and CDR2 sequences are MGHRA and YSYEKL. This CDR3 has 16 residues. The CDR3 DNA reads TGCGCCAGCAGCCAAGTTGGGAGGTTGAGTCCGGTTACGCAGTATTTT. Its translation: CASSQVGRLSPVTQYF.

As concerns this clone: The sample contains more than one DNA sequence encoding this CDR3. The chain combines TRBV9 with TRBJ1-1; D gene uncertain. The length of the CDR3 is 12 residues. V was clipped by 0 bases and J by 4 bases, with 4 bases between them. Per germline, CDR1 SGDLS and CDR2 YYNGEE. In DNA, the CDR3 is TGTGCCAGCAGCGTAGGAGGCACTGAAGCTTTCTTT. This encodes CASSVGGTEAFF.

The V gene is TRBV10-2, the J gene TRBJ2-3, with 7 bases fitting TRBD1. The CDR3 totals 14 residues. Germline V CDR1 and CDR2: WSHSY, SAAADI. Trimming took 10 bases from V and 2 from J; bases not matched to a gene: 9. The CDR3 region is CAIADRVTTDTQYF. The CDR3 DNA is TGCGCCATAGCCGACAGGGTAACCACAGATACGCAGTATTTT.

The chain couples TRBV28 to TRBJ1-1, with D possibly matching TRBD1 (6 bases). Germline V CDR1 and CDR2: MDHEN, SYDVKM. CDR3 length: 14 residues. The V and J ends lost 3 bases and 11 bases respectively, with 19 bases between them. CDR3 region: CASSLTGTKGLAFF. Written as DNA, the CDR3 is TGTGCCAGCAGTTTGACAGGCACAAAGGGGTTGGCTTTCTTT.

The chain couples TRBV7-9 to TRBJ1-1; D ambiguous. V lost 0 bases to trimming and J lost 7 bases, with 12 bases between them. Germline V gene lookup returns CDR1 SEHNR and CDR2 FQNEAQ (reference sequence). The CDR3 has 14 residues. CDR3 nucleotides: TGTGCCAGCAGCTTAGCAGGCCGGGTCGGTGAAGCTTTCTTT. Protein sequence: CASSLAGRVGEAFF.